This T cell receptor (beta chain) is drawn from a study of blood T cells in healthy people across ages. Broader study findings: Naive T cell percentage and TCR beta diversity correlated strongly. Donors of long life had a larger count of naive CD4+ cells and greater diversity than aged donors.

All donors came from Russia, were Caucasian and healthy, and spanned ages roughly 6 to 100. This clonotype was observed once. Its specificity is unknown. CDR3 length: 15 residues. The germline V gene encodes CDR1 MNHNS and CDR2 SASEGT. A second PCR of about 7 to 11 cycles used a sample-barcoded 5' primer and a J-beta primer mix. Tagging of each cDNA molecule was performed by a template-switch adaptor with 12 random nucleotides. TCRdb reprocessed the 5' RACE reads via MiXCR and lists one record per CDR3 protein. The profile shows hundreds of thousands of distinct CDR3 sequences, approximately 53% of them singletons.

The sequencing sample was made of blood. The receptor comes from a man aged 35-49 years in good health. J is TRBJ2-4 and V is TRBV6-1; 7 nucleotides agree with TRBD2. The J call may be wrong; the DNA end is better matched by TRBJ2-7. The CDR3 is CASSERSLGGYEQYF. CDR3 in DNA: TGTGCCAGCAGTGAACGGTCCCTCGGGGGGTACGAGCAGTACTTC.